The clone carrying this T cell receptor beta chain was picked up a small number of times. Antigen specificity is unknown. Purity exceeding 95% was reached by all sorted populations. This entry belongs to a study of beta chain features in type 1 diabetes. Study summary: There were 90 million to 110 million sorted cells examined across all samples. Study-level findings and limits: Because the template was cDNA, high-expressing cells might be over-represented.

TCRB transcripts that were expressed got sequenced, as all of the isolated RNA had been reverse transcribed. Generated by immunoSEQ multiplex PCR, the TCRdb table keeps only in-frame clones and is missing some. The data show 900,000 or so clones, about 17% seen once. Sequencing was performed on naive CD4+ T cells from blood. This clonotype was sampled from a woman under 30 in good health.

The CDR3 region is CASAGQPHNEQFF. Written as DNA, the CDR3 is TGTGCCTCCGCCGGCCAGCCCCACAATGAGCAGTTCTTC. This chain joins TRBV7-3 and TRBJ2-1; D gene ambiguous. The CDR3 extends over 13 amino acids. V was clipped by 11 bases and J by 5 bases, with 16 bases between them. Germline loops: CDR1 SGHTA, CDR2 FQGTGA.